What follows describes a single TCR beta chain. This clonotype was observed many times. Its antigen remains unidentified. No base-level quality is on record; no much larger clone is a single base apart. V is shortened by 2 bases, J by 3 bases, and the region joining them spans 9 bases. CDR1 and CDR2 (SGHRS, YFSETQ) derive from the germline V gene. The CDR3, cysteine through phenylalanine, is 14 amino acids long. The entry retains the CDR3 DNA only, 42 bases that are in frame from base 1. This sample's treatment or condition label indicates: live attenuated yellow fever vaccine strain. At every blood-draw timepoint, two biological replicates of bulk PBMCs were collected. PBMCs were isolated from peripheral blood using a standard Ficoll-Paque protocol. TriZol was used to extract RNA from bulk PBMCs, from CD4 and CD8 fractions, and from dextramer-positive and dextramer-negative fractions. The data belong to a study of T cells after yellow fever vaccination (dated by TCRdb to between 2018 and 2021). With regard to the full study: The SMART-Seq v4 Ultra Low Input RNA kit was used to prepare libraries from fractions with low cell numbers. To follow T-cell clones before and after primary and booster YFV17D yellow fever vaccination, bulk TCR alpha and beta repertoires were sequenced over time. Two healthy male donors made up the cohort, one aged 18 to 30 years and the other aged 30 to 39 years. Blood samples were taken at several timepoints before and after primary and secondary immunization, and bulk PBMC replicates and cell subsets were isolated.

Synthesis of TCR cDNA relied on 5'RACE template switching, a step that introduced a universal primer site along with unique molecular identifiers. Priming of cDNA synthesis was performed from both the TCR alpha and TCR beta constant segments. Two PCR steps were used to amplify libraries, with sample barcodes and sequencing adapters being added in the second step. Sequencing of libraries was done on Illumina HiSeq 2500 (2x100 bp) or NovaSeq (2x150 bp). In the authors' own workflow: Demultiplexing of reads and collapsing into UMI consensus sequences were performed with MIGEC, and V(D)J alignment was carried out with MiXCR. Clonotypes responding to the vaccine were identified with edgeR on replicate PBMC samples, with the criteria of FDR below 0.01 and a log2 fold change above 5 up to day 15. Each bulk clonotype received a CD4 or CD8 identity based on whether the sequenced CD4 or CD8 repertoire contained that clonotype at higher abundance. Using fastp at Q25 and MiXCR, TCRdb reprocessed the public reads and kept productive beta chains. Rows are combined by CDR3 protein, so each entry shows the most common genes and DNA. TCRdb assigned the V and J calls; the authors' analysis was not used. This sample is represented by more than 350,000 distinct CDR3 sequences; about 9.9% of them were singletons. The top ten clonotypes cover roughly 18% of the sample.

General findings and caveats noted by the study authors: Only a couple of donors were included in the study, so the extent to which the findings can be generalized is limited. Computational filtering was required because FACS-sorted repertoires could contain abundant contaminating clonotypes from the bulk population. A small share of clonotypes occurred in both CD4 and CD8 compartments, likely arising from convergent recombination. After the booster, most of the clones that had expanded following primary vaccination were detected again (about 95% of CD4 and around 88% of CD8), which suggests that memory was broadly maintained. Compared with the primary T-cell response, the secondary T-cell response was faster but weaker, reaching its peak on day 5 rather than on day 15.

The material sequenced was PBMCs, taken on the day of the first yellow fever vaccination. This sequence uses TRBV5-1 and TRBJ2-1, with the D gene call left open. This receptor was identified in a man aged 18 to 29 who received the YFV17D yellow fever vaccine. The CDR3 reads CASSFPDGYNEQFF. At the DNA level, the sequence is TGCGCCAGCAGCTTTCCGGACGGCTACAATGAGCAGTTCTTC.